The sequence of this T cell receptor beta chain was determined in a study of T cell responses to AZD1222 COVID-19 vaccine. Sequencing used immunoSEQ multiplex PCR; TCRdb keeps in-frame clones, though not all of them. Counted here are 180,000 or so clones, roughly nine tenths occurring once; the ten biggest clones make up around 1.6%. V shed 2 bases, J shed 6 bases, and the junction held 8 bases outside the gene matches. The CDR3 is 16 amino acids. CDR1 is SGHRS and CDR2 is YFSETQ in the germline V gene. Notes on this clone: The antigen is unknown.

Points from the study as a whole: Only five to seven AZD1222 recipients tested seropositive at baseline.

Doses given second, at about 4 or about 12 weeks, were pooled. Material: peripheral blood, obtained 28 days after the second AZD1222 dose. V usage is TRBV5-1 and J usage is TRBJ2-1; TRBD2 agrees at 10 bases. This TCR was sampled from an adult who received the AZD1222 COVID-19 vaccine. CDR3 in DNA: TGCGCCAGCAGCTTCACTAGCGGGATGACCTCCAATGAGCAGTTCTTC. Protein product: CASSFTSGMTSNEQFF.